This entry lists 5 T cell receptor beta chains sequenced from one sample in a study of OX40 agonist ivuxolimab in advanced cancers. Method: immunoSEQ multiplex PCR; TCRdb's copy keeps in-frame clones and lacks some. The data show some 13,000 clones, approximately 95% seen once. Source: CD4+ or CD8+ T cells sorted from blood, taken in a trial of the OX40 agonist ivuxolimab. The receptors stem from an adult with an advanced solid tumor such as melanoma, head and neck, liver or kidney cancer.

In DNA, the CDR3 is TGCAGCGTTGAGGTCTATTGGAAGCAGGGTGGCTATGGCTACACCTTC. Its translation: CSVEVYWKQGGYGYTF. The chain links TRBV29-1 to TRBJ1-2; perhaps TRBD1 as D (5 bases). In germline, CDR1 is SQVTM, CDR2 ANQGSEA. CDR3 length: 16 residues. V gave up 3 bases and J gave up 4 bases, with 21 bases separating them.

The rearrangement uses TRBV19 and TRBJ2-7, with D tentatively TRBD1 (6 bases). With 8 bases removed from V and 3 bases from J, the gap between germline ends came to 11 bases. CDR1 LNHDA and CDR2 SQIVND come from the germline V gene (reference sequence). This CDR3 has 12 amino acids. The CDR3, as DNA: TGTGCCAGTGAATCGGACAGCTACGAGCAGTACTTC. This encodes CASESDSYEQYF.

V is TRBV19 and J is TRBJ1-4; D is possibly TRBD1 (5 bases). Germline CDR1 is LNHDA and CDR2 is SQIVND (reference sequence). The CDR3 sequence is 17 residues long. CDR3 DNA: TGTGCTTCACACCAAGGCGGTCAGGGTCCAAGAAATGAAAAACTGTTTTTT. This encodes CASHQGGQGPRNEKLFF.

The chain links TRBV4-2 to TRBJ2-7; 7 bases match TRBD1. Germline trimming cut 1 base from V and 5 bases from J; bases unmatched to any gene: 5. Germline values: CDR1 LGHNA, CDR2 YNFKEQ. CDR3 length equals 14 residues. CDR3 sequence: CASSQGHRGNEQYF. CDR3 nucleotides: TGTGCCAGCAGCCAAGGGCACAGGGGTAACGAGCAGTACTTC.

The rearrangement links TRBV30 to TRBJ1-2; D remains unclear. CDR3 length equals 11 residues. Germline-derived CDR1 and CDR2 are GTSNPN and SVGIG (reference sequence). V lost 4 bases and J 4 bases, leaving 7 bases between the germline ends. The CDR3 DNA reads TGTGCCTGGACAGACTTCTATGGCTACACCTTC. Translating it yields CAWTDFYGYTF. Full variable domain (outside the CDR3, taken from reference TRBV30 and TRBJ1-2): SQTIHQWPATLVQPVGSPLSLECTVEGTSNPNLYWYRQAAGRGLQLLFYSVGIGQISSEVPQNLSASRPQDRQFILSSKKLLLSDSGFYLCAWTDFYGYTFGSGTRLTVV.